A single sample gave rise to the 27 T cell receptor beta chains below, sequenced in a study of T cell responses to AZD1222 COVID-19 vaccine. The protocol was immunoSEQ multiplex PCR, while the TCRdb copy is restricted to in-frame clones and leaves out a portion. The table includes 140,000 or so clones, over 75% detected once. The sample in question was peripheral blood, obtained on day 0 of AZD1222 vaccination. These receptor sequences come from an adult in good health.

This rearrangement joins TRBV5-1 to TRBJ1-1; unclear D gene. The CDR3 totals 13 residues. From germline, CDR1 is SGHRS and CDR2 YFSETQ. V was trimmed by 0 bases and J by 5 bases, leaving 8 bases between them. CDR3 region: CASSLELGTEAFF. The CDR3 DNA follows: TGCGCCAGCAGCTTGGAGTTAGGGACTGAAGCTTTCTTT.

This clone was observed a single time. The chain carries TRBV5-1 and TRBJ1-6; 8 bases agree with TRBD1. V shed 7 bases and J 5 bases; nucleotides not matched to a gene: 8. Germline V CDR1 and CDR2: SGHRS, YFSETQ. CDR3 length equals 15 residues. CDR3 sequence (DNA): TGCGCCAGCCATGTAACGACAGGGGATAATTCACCCCTCCACTTT. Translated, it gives CASHVTTGDNSPLHF.

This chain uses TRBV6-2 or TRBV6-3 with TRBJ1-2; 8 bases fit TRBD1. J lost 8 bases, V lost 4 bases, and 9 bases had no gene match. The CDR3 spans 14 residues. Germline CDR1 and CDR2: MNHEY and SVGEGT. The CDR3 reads CASSLSAGGDGYTF. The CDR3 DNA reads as TGTGCCAGCAGTTTGAGCGCAGGGGGCGACGGCTACACCTTC.

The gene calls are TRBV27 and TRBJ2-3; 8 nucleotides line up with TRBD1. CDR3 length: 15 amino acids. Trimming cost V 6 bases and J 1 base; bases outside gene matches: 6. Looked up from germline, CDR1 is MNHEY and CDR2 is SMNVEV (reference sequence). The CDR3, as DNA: TGTGCCAGCAGGCTAGGGACAGGCCGCACAGATACGCAGTATTTT. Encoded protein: CASRLGTGRTDTQYF.

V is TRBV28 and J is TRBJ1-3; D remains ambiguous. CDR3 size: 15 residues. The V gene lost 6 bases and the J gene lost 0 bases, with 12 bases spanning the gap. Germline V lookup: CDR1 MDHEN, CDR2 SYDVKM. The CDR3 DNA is TGTGCCAGCAGCCCCAGGCAGAGCTCTGGAAACACCATATATTTT. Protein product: CASSPRQSSGNTIYF.

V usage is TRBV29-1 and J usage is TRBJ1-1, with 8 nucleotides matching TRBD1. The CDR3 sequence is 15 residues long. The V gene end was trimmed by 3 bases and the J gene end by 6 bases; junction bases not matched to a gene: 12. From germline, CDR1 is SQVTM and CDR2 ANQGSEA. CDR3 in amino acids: CSVDGSAGGLPEAFF. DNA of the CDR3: TGCAGCGTTGACGGTTCGGCAGGGGGCTTACCTGAAGCTTTCTTT.

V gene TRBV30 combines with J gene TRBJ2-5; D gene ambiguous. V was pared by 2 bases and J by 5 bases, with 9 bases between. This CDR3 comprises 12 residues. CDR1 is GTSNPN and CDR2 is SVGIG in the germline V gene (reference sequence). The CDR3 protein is CAWSTQTETQYF. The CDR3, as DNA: TGTGCCTGGAGTACACAGACGGAGACCCAGTACTTC.

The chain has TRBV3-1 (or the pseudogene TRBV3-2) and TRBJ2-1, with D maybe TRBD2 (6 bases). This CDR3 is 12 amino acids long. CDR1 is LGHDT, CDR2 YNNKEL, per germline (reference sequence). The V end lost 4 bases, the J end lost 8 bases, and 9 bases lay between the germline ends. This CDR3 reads CASSPRRDEQFF. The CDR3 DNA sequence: TGTGCCAGCAGCCCCCGGAGGGATGAGCAGTTCTTC.

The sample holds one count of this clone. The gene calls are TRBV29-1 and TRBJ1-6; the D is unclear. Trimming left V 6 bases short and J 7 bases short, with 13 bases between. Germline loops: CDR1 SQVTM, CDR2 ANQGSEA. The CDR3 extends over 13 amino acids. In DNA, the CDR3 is TGCAGCGTCCGGGTCTATGACAATTCACCCCTCCACTTT. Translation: CSVRVYDNSPLHF.

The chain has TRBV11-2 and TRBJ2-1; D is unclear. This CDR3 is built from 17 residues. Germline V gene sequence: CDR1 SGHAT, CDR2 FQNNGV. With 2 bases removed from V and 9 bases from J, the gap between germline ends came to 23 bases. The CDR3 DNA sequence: TGTGCCAGCAGCTTATGGCCTGGGAACTCCTCTTTCGGTGAGCAGTTCTTC. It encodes CASSLWPGNSSFGEQFF.

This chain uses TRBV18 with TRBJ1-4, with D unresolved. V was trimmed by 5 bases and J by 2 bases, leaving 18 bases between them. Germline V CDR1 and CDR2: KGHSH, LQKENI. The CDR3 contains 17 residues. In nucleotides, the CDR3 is TGTGCCAGCTCAGCTGGGATAGCGATAACGACTAATGAAAAACTGTTTTTT. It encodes CASSAGIAITTNEKLFF.

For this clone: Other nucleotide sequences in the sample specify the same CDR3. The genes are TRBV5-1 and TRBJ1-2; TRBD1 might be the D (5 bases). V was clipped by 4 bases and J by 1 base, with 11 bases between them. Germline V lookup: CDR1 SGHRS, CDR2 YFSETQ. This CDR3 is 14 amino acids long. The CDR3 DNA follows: TGCGCCAGCAGCCCTCCCCAGGGTAACTATGGCTACACCTTC. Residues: CASSPPQGNYGYTF.

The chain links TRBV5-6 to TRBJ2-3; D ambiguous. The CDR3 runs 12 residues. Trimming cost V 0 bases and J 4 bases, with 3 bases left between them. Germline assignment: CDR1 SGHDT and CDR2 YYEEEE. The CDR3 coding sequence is TGTGCCAGCAGCTTGGTGTCAGATACGCAGTATTTT. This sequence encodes CASSLVSDTQYF.

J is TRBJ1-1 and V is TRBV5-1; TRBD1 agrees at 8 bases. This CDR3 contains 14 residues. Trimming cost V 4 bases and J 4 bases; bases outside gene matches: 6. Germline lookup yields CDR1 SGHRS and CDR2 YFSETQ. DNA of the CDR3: TGCGCCAGCAGCCTGACAGGGGAGGTCACTGAAGCTTTCTTT. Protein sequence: CASSLTGEVTEAFF.

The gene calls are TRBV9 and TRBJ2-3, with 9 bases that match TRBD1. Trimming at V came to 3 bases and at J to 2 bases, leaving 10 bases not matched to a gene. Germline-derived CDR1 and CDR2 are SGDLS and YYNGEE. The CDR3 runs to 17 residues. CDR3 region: CASSANPGTGFTDTQYF. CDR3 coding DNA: TGTGCCAGCAGCGCGAACCCCGGGACAGGGTTCACAGATACGCAGTATTTT.

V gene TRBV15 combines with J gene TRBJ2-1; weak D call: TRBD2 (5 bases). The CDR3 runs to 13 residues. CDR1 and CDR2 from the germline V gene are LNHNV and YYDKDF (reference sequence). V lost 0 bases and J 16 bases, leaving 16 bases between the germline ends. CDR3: CATSRDRDKVGFF. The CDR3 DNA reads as TGTGCCACCAGCAGAGATCGGGATAAGGTCGGCTTCTTC.

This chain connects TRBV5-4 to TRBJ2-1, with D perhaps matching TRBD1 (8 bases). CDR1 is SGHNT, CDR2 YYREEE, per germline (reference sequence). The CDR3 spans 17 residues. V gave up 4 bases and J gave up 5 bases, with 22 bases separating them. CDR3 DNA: TGTGCCAGCAGCCCGGGAACTGACAGGGGAGGGAACAATGAGCAGTTCTTC. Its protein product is CASSPGTDRGGNNEQFF.

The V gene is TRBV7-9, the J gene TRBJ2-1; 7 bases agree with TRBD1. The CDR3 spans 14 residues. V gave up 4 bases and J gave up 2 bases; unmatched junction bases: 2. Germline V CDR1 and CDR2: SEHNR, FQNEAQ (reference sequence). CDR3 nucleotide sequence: TGTGCCAGCAGCTCAACAGGGGCCTACAATGAGCAGTTCTTC. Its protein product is CASSSTGAYNEQFF.

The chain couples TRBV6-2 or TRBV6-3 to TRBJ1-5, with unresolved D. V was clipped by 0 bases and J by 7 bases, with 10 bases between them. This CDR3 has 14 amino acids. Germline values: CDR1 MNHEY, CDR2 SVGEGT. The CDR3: CASSYSEGRQPQHF. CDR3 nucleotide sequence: TGTGCCAGCAGTTACTCTGAGGGAAGGCAGCCCCAGCATTTT.

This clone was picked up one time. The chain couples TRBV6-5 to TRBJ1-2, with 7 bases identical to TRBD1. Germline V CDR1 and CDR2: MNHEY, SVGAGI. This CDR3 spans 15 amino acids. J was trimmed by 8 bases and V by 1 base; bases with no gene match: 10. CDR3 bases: TGTGCCAGCAGTTACTTCGGGACAGTATCATCCGGCTACACCTTC. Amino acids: CASSYFGTVSSGYTF.

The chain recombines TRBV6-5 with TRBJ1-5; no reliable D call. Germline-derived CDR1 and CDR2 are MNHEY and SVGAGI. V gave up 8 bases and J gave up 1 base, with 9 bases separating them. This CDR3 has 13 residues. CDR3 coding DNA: TGTGCCAGCCGGTCGCGGAGCAATCAGCCCCAGCATTTT. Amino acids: CASRSRSNQPQHF.

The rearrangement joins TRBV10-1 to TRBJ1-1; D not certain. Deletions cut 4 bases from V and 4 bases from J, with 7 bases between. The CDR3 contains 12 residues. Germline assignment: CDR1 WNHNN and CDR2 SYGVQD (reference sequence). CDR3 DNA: TGCGCCAGCAGTGGACGGACCACTGAAGCTTTCTTT. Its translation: CASSGRTTEAFF.

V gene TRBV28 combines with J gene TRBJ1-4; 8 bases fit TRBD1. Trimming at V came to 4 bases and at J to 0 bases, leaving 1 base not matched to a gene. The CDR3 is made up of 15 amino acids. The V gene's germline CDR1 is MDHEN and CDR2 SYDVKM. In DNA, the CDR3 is TGTGCCAGCAGTTCGACAGGGGCAACTAATGAAAAACTGTTTTTT. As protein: CASSSTGATNEKLFF. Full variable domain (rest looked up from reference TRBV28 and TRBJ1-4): DVKVTQSSRYLVKRTGEKVFLECVQDMDHENMFWYRQDPGLGLRLIYFSYDVKMKEKGDIPEGYSVSREKKERFSLILESASTNQTSMYLCASSSTGATNEKLFFGSGTQLSVL.

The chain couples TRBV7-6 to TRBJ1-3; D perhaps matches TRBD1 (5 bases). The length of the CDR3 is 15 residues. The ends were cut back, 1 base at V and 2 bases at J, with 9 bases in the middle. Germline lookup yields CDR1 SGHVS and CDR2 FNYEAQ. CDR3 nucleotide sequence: TGTGCCAGCAGCTTAGATCGGGGGGCTGGAAACACCATATATTTT. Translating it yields CASSLDRGAGNTIYF.

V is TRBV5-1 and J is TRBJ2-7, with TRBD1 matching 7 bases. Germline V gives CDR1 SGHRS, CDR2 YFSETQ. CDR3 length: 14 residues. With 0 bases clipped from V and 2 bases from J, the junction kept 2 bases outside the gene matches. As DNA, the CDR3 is TGCGCCAGCAGCTTGGGGCAGGGGGCCTACGAGCAGTACTTC. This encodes CASSLGQGAYEQYF.

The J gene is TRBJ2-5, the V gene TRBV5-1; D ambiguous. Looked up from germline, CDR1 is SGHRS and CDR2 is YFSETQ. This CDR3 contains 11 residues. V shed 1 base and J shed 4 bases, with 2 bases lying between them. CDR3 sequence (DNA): TGCGCCAGCAGCTTGCGAGAGACCCAGTACTTC. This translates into CASSLRETQYF.

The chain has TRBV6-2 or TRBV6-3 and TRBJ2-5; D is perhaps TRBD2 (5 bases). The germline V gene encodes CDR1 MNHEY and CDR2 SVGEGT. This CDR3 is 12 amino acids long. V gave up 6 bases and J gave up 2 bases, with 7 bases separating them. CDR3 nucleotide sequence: TGTGCCAGCAGCCCGGGGCAAGAGACCCAGTACTTC. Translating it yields CASSPGQETQYF.